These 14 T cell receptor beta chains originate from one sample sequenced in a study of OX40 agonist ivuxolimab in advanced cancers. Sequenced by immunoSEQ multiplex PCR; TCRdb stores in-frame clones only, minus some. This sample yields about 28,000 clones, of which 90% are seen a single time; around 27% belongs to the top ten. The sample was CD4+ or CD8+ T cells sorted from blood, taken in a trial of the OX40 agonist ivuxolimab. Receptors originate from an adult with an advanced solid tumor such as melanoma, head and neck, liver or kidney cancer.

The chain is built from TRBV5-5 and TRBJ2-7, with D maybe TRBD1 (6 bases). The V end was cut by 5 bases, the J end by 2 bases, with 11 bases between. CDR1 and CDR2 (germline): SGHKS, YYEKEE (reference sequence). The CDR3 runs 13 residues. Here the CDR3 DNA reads TGTGCCAGCAGTTTTGGACAGACCTACGAGCAGTACTTC. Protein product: CASSFGQTYEQYF.

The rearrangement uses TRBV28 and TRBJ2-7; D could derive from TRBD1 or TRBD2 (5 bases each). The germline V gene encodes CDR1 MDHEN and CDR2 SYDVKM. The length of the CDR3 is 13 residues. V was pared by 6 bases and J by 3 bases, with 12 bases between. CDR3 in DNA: TGTGCCAGCAGGACGGGGCTAAACTACGAGCAGTACTTC. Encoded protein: CASRTGLNYEQYF.

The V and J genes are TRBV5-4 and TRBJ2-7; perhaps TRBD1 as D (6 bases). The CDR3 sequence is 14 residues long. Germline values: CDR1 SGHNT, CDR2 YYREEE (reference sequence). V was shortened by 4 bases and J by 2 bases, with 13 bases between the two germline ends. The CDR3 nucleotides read TGTGCCAGCAGCCTAACAGGGCTTACCTACGAGCAGTACTTC. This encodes CASSLTGLTYEQYF.

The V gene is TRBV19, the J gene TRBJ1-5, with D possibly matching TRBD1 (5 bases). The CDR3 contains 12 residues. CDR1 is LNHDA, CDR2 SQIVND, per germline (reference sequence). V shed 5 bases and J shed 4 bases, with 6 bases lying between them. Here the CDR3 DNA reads TGTGCCAGTAGTGAGGGGAATCAGCCCCAGCATTTT. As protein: CASSEGNQPQHF.

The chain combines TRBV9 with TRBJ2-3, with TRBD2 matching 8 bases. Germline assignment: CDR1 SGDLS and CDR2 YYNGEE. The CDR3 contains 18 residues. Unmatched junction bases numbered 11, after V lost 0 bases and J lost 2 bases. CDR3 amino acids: CASSVGLAGGRFTDTQYF. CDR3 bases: TGTGCCAGCAGCGTAGGTCTGGCGGGGGGTCGTTTCACAGATACGCAGTATTTT.

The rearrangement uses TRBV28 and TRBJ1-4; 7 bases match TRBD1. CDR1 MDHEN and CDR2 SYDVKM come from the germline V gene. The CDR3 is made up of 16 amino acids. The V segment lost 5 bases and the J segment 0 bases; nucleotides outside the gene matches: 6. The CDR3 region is CASSPTGTATNEKLFF. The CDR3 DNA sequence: TGTGCCAGCAGTCCGACCGGGACAGCAACTAATGAAAAACTGTTTTTT.

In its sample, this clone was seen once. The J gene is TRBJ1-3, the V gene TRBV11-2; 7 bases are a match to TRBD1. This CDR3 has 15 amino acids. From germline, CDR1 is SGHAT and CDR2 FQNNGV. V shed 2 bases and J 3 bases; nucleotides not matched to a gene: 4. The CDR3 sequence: CASSLTSGGGNTIYF. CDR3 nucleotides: TGTGCCAGCAGCTTAACCTCAGGGGGTGGAAACACCATATATTTT.

CDR3 loop: CASSYSITGFGEQFF. CDR3 DNA: TGTGCCAGCAGCTATTCTATAACGGGGTTTGGTGAGCAGTTCTTC. V usage is TRBV11-2 and J usage is TRBJ2-1, with D perhaps TRBD2 (5 bases). This CDR3 spans 15 amino acids. Trimming removed 4 bases from V and 9 bases from J, with 19 bases in between. From germline, CDR1 is SGHAT and CDR2 FQNNGV.

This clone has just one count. CDR3 sequence (DNA): TGTGCCAGCAGCTCTGCTGAATTGGGGGCTAATGAAAAACTGTTTTTT. Residues: CASSSAELGANEKLFF. The rearrangement joins TRBV11-2 to TRBJ1-4; maybe TRBD1 (5 bases). The germline gives CDR1 SGHAT, CDR2 FQNNGV. The CDR3 has 16 residues. The V end lost 4 bases, the J end lost 3 bases, and 15 bases lay between the germline ends.

DNA for the CDR3: TGTGCCAGCAGCGGGGGGACTAGCGGGAGTCTTTACAATGAGCAGTTCTTC. Translating gives CASSGGTSGSLYNEQFF. The rearrangement uses TRBV11-2 and TRBJ2-1; TRBD2 agrees at 14 bases. The germline V gene has CDR1 SGHAT and CDR2 FQNNGV. The CDR3 contains 17 residues. Losses at the gene ends were 5 bases for V and 4 bases for J; bases not matched to a gene: 7. The full variable domain, rest sourced from reference TRBV11-2 and TRBJ2-1, is EAGVAQSPRYKIIEKRQSVAFWCNPISGHATLYWYQQILGQGPKLLIQFQNNGVVDDSQLPKDRFSAERLKGVDSTLKIQPAKLEDSAVYLCASSGGTSGSLYNEQFFGPGTRLTVL.

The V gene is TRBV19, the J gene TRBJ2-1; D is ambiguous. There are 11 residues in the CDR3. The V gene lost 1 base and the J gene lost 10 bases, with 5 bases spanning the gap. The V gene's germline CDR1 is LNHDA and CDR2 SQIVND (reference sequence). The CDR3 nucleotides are TGTGCCAGTAGTATAGGGCTAGAGCAGTTCTTC. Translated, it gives CASSIGLEQFF. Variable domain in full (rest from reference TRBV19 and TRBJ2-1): DGGITQSPKYLFRKEGQNVTLSCEQNLNHDAMYWYRQDPGQGLRLIYYSQIVNDFQKGDIAEGYSVSREKKESFPLTVTSAQKNPTAFYLCASSIGLEQFFGPGTRLTVL.

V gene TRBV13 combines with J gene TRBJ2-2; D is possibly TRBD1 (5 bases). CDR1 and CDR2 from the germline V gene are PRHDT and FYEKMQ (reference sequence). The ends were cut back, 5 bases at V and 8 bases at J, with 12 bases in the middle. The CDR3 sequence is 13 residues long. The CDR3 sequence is CASSVTGSGELFF. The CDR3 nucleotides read TGTGCCAGCAGCGTCACAGGAAGTGGGGAGCTGTTTTTT. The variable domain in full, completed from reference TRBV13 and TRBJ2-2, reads AAGVIQSPRHLIKEKRETATLKCYPIPRHDTVYWYQQGPGQDPQFLISFYEKMQSDKGSIPDRFSAQQFSDYHSELNMSSLELGDSALYFCASSVTGSGELFFGEGSRLTVL.

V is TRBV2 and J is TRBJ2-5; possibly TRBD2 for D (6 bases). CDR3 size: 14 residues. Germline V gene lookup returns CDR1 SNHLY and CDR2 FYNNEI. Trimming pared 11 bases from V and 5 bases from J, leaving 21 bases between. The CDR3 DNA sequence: TGTGCCTATGACACCGGGACTCCGGGCGAGACCCAGTACTTC. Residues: CAYDTGTPGETQYF.

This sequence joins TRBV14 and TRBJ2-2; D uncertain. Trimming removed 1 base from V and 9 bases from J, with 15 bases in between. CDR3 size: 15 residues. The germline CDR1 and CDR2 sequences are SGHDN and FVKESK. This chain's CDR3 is CASSQVSPLHRELFF. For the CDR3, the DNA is TGTGCCAGCAGCCAAGTGTCACCGTTACACCGGGAGCTGTTTTTT.